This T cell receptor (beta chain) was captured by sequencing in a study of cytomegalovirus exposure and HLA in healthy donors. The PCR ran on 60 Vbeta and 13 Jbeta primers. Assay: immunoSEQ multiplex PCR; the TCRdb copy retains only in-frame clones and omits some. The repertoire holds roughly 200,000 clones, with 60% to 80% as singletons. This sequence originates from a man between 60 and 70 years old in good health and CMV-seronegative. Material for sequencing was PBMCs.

Written as DNA, the CDR3 is TGTGCCAGCAGCGTAGCGGCGGGTTCGACAGATACGCAGTATTTT. Protein product: CASSVAAGSTDTQYF. The chain combines TRBV9 with TRBJ2-3; D is perhaps TRBD2 (5 bases). CDR3 length: 15 residues. Per the germline V gene, CDR1 is SGDLS and CDR2 is YYNGEE. With 0 bases removed from V and 3 bases from J, the gap between germline ends came to 11 bases.